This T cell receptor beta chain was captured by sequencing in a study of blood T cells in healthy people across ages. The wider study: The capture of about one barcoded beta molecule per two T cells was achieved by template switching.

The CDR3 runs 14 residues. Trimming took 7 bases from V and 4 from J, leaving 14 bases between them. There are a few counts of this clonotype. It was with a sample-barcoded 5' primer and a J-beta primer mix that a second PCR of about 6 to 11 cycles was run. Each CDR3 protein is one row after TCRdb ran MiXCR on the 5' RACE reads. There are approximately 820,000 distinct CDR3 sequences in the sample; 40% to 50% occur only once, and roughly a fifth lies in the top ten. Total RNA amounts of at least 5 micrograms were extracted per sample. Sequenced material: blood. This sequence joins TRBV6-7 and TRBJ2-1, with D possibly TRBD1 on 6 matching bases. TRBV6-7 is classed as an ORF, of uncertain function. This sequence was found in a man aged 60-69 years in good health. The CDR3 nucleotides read TGTGCCAGCATCCAAAGACAGGAATACAATGAGCAGTTCTTC. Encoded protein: CASIQRQEYNEQFF.